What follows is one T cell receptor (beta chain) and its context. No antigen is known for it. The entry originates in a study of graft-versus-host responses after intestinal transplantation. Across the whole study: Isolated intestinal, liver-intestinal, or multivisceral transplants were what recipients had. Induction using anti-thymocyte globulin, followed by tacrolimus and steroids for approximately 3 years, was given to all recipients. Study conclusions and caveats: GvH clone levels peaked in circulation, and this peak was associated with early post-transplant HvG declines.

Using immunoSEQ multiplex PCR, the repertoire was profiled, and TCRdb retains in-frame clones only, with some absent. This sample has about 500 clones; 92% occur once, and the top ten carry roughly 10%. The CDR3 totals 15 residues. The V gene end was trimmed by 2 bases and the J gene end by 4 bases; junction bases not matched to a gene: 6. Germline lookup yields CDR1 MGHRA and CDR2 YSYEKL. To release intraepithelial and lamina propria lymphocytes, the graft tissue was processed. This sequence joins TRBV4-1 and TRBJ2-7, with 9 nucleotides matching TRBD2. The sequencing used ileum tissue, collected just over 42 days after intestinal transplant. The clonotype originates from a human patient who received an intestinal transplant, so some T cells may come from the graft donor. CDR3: CASSQSLSGRYEQYF. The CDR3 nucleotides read TGCGCCAGCAGCCAAAGTCTCAGCGGGAGGTACGAGCAGTACTTC.